This TCR beta chain was sequenced for a study of blood T cell repertoires in COVID-19. Study processing details: Amplification from reference gene primers served as the basis for estimated nucleated cell counts. Only in-frame clones appear in the TCRdb table, and some are missing; sequencing was by immunoSEQ multiplex PCR. V and J calls and clone size are given by that table; D and trimming were obtained from the DNA. This repertoire shows around 120,000 clones, less than 90% found once; its top ten account for approximately 10%. Germline loops: CDR1 MDHEN, CDR2 SYDVKM. V lost 4 bases, J lost 4 bases, and 11 bases lay in between. There are 14 residues in the CDR3.

This receptor was obtained from a man at least 80 years old with acute or convalescent COVID-19. Input material: peripheral blood. The V gene is TRBV28, the J gene TRBJ2-4; perhaps TRBD2 as D (5 bases). The DNA for the CDR3 is TGTGCCAGCAGTTCAGGACTCAAGAAAAACATTCAGTACTTC. This codes for CASSSGLKKNIQYF.